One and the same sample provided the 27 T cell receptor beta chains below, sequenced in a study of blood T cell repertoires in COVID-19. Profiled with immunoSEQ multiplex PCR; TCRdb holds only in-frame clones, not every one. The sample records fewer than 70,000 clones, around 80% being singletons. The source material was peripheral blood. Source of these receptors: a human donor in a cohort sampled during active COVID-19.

DNA for the CDR3: TGTGCCAGCAGCCACGGGACTTCCATAGGCGGCAATCAGCCCCAGCATTTT. Its translation is CASSHGTSIGGNQPQHF. The rearrangement links TRBV4-2 to TRBJ1-5; D perhaps matches TRBD1 (5 bases). CDR3 length: 17 residues. In germline, CDR1 is LGHNA, CDR2 YNFKEQ. Trimming shortened V by 3 bases and J by 2 bases, and 17 bases separated the two germline ends.

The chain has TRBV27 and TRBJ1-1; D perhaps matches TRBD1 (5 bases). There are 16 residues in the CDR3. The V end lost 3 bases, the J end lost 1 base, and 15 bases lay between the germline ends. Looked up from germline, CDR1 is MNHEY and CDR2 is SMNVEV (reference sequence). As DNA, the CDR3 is TGTGCCAGCAGTTTCTCGGGGGGGGGATGGAACACTGAAGCTTTCTTT. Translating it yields CASSFSGGGWNTEAFF.

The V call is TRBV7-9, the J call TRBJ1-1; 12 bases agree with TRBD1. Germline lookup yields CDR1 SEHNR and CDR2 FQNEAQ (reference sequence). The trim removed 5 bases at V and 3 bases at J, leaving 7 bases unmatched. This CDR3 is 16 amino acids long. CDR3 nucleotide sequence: TGTGCCAGCAGCCCGGGACAGGGGGCCGTAGACACTGAAGCTTTCTTT. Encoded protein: CASSPGQGAVDTEAFF.

Here the CDR3 DNA reads TGTGCCAGCAGCCCGTTACAGGTCGTCTATGGCTACACCTTC. It yields the protein CASSPLQVVYGYTF. The chain has TRBV6-5 and TRBJ1-2; D is possibly TRBD1 (5 bases). Trimming took 6 bases from V and 4 from J, leaving 15 bases between them. The CDR3 contains 14 residues. Per germline, CDR1 MNHEY and CDR2 SVGAGI.

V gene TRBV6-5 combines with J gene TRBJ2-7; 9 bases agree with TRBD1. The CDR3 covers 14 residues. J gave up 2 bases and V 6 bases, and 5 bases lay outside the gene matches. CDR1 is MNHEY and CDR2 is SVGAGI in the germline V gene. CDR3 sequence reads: CASRPRQGAYEQYF. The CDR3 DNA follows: TGTGCCAGCAGGCCCCGACAGGGGGCCTACGAGCAGTACTTC.

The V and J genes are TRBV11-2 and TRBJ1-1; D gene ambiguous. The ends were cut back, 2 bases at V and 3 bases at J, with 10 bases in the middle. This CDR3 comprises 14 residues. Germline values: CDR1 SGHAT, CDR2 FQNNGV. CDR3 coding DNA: TGTGCCAGCAGCTTACATCTGTTAGACACTGAAGCTTTCTTT. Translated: CASSLHLLDTEAFF.

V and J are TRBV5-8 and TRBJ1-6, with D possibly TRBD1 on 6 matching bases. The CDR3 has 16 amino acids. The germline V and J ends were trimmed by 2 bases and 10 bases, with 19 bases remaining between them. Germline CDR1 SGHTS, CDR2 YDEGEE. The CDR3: CASSFHPTGGRSPLHF. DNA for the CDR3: TGTGCCAGCAGCTTCCACCCGACAGGAGGAAGGTCACCCCTCCACTTT. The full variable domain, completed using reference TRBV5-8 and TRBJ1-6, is EAGVTQSPTHLIKTRGQQATLRCSPISGHTSVYWYQQALGLGLQFLLWYDEGEERNRGNFPPRFSGRQFPNYSSELNVNALELEDSALYLCASSFHPTGGRSPLHFGNGTRLTVT.

CDR3 in DNA: TGTGCCAGCAGTGCGGGACAGGGCTCAGGCTACACCTTC. Amino acid sequence: CASSAGQGSGYTF. V is TRBV7-9 and J is TRBJ1-2, with TRBD1 matching over 9 bases. This CDR3 is built from 13 residues. The junction had 7 bases not matched to a gene; V was cut back by 6 bases and J by 8 bases. Germline CDR1 is SEHNR and CDR2 is FQNEAQ (reference sequence).

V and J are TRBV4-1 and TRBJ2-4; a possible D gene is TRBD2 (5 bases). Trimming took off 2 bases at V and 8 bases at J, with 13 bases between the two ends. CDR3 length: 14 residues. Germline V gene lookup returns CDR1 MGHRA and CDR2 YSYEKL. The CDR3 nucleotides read TGCGCCAGCAGCCAATACGAGGGTTCGGACATTCAGTACTTC. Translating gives CASSQYEGSDIQYF.

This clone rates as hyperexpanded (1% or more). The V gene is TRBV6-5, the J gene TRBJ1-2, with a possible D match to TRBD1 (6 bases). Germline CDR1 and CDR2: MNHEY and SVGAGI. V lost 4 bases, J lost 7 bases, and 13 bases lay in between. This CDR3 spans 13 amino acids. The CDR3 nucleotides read TGTGCCAGCAGTTTCCAGGGACATCTTGGCTACACCTTC. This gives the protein CASSFQGHLGYTF.

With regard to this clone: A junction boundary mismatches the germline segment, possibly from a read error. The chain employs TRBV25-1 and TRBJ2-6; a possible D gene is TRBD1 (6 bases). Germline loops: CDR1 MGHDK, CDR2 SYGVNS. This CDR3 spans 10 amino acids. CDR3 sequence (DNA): TGTGCCAGCAGTGAGGGGGCTTTGGTTTTC. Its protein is CASSEGALVF. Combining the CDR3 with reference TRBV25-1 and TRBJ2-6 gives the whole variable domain EADIYQTPRYLVIGTGKKITLECSQTMGHDKMYWYQQDPGMELHLIHYSYGVNSTEKGDLSSESTVSRIRTEHFPLTLESARPSHTSQYLCASSEGALVFGAGSRLTVL.

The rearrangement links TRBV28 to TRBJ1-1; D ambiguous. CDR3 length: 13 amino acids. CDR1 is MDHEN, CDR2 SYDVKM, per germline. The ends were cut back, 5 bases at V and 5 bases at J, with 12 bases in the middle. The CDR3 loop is CASSPGSLTEAFF. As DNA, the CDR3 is TGTGCCAGCAGTCCGGGGAGTCTAACTGAAGCTTTCTTT.

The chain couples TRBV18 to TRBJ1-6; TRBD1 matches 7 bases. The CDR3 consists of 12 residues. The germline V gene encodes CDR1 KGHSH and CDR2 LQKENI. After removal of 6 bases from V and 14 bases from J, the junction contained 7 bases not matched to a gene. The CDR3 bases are TGTGCCAGCTCGACAGGGCATGGGGCCCTCCACTTT. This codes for CASSTGHGALHF.

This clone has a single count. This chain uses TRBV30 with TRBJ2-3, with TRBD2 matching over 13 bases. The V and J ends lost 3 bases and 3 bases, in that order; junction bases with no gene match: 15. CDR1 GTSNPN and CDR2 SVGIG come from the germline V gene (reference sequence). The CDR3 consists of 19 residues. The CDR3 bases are TGTGCCTGGAGGCTGTGGACTAGCGGGAGAGGTGGGGGTACAGATACGCAGTATTTT. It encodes CAWRLWTSGRGGGTDTQYF.

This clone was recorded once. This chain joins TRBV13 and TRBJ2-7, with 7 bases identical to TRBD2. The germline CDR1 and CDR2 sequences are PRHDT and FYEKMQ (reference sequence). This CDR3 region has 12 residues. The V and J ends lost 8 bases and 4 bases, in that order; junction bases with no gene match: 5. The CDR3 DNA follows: TGTGCCAGCGGGGGAGGGAGATACGAGCAGTACTTC. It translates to CASGGGRYEQYF. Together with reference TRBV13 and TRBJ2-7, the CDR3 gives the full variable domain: AAGVIQSPRHLIKEKRETATLKCYPIPRHDTVYWYQQGPGQDPQFLISFYEKMQSDKGSIPDRFSAQQFSDYHSELNMSSLELGDSALYFCASGGGRYEQYFGPGTRLTVT.

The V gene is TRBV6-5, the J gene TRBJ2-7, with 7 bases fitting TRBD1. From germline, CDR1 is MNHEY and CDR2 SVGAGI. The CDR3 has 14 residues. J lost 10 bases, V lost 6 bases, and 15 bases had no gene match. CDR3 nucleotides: TGTGCCAGCAGACCGGGACAGATTGGAAGGAGACAGTACTTC. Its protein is CASRPGQIGRRQYF.

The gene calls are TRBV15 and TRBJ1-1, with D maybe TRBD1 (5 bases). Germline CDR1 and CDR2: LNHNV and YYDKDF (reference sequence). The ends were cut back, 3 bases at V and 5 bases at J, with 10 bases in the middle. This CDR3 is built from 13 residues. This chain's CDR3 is CATSSQGGTEAFF. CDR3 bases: TGTGCCACCAGCAGCCAGGGCGGAACTGAAGCTTTCTTT.

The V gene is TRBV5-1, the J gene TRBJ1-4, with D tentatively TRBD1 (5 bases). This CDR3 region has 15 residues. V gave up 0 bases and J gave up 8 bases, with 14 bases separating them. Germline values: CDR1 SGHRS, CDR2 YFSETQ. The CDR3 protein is CASSLVSRDGEKLFF. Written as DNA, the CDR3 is TGCGCCAGCAGCTTGGTTTCCAGGGATGGAGAAAAACTGTTTTTT.

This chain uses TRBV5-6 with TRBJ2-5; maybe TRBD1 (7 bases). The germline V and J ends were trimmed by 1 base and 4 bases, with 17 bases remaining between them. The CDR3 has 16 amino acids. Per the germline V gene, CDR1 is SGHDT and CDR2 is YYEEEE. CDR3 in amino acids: CASSLTEGALAETQYF. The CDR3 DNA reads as TGTGCCAGCAGCTTGACGGAGGGGGCTTTAGCAGAGACCCAGTACTTC.

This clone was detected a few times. CDR3 residues: CASSDPGGGYTF. CDR3 coding DNA: TGTGCCAGCAGTGACCCCGGGGGAGGCTACACCTTC. The V and J genes are TRBV2 and TRBJ1-2, with D possibly TRBD1 on 5 matching bases. Trimming took 3 bases from V and 8 from J, leaving 10 bases between them. The CDR3 length is 12 residues. Germline V gene sequence: CDR1 SNHLY, CDR2 FYNNEI.

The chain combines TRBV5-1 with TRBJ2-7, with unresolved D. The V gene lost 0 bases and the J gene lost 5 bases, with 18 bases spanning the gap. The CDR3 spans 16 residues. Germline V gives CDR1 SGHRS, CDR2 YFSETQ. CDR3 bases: TGCGCCAGCAGCTTGGGAGAGGCCAGCTTCCTGAACGAGCAGTACTTC. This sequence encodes CASSLGEASFLNEQYF.

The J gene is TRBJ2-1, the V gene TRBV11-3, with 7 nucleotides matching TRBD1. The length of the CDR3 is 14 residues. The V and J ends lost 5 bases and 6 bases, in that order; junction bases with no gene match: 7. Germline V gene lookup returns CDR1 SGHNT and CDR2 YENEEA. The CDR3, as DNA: TGTGCCAGCAGCCGGGACCCAGGGGGCAATGAGCAGTTCTTC. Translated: CASSRDPGGNEQFF.

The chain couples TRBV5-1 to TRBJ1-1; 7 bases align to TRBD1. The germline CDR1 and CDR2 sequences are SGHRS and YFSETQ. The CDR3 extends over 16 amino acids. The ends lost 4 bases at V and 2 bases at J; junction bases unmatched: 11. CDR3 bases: TGCGCCAGCAGCCTGCGTCCCGGGACAGCAAACACTGAAGCTTTCTTT. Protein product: CASSLRPGTANTEAFF.

The DNA of the CDR3 is TGTGCCAGCAGTGAAGAAAGACAGGGGCCTGAAGCTTTCTTT. This encodes CASSEERQGPEAFF. The chain links TRBV2 to TRBJ1-1; 8 bases line up with TRBD1. The V segment lost 1 base and the J segment 6 bases; nucleotides outside the gene matches: 4. The CDR3 is made up of 14 amino acids. Germline CDR1 reads SNHLY; CDR2 reads FYNNEI.

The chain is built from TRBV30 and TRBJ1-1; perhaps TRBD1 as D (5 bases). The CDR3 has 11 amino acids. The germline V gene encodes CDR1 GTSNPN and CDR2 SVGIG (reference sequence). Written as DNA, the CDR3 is TGTGCTGGCAGGGCCTACGATGAAGCTTTCTTT. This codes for CAGRAYDEAFF.

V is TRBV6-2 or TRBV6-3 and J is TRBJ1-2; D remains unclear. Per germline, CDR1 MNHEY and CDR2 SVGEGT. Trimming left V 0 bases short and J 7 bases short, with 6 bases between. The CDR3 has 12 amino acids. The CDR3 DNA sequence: TGTGCCAGCAGTTACTCGTCTCGTGGCTACACCTTC. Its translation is CASSYSSRGYTF.

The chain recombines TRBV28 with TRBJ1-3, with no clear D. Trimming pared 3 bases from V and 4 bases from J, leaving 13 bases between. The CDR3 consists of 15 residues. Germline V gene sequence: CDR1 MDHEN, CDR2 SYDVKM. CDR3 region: CASSFFSTPGNTIYF. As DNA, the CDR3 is TGTGCCAGCAGTTTTTTTTCGACTCCCGGAAACACCATATATTTT.